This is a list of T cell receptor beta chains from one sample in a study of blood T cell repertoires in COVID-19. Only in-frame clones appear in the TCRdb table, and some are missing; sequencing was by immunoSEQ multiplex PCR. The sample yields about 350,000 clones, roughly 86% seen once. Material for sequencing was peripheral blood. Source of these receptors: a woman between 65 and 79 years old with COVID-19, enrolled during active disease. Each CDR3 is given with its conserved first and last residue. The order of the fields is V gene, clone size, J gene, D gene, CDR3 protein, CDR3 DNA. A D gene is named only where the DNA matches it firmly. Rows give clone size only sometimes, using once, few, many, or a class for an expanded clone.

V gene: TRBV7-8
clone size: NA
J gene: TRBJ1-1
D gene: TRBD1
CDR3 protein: CASSLDSRGRRTEAFF
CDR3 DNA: TGTGCCAGCAGCTTAGATTCCAGGGGGCGCCGCACTGAAGCTTTCTTT

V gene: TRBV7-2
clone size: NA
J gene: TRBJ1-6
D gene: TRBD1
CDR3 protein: CASSPWTGAGGSPLHF
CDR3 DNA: TGTGCCAGCAGCCCCTGGACAGGGGCCGGGGGTTCACCCCTCCACTTT

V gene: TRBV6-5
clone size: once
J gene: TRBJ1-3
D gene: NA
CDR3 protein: CASSYRGAIYF
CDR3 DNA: TGTGCCAGCAGTTACCGGGGTGCCATATATTTT

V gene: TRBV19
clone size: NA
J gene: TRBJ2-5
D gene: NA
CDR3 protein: CASSMRREAETQYF
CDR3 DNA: TGTGCCAGTAGTATGAGGAGGGAGGCGGAGACCCAGTACTTC

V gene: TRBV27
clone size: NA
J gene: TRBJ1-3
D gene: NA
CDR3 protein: CASSGVSGAGNTIYF
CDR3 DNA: TGTGCCAGCAGTGGAGTGAGCGGCGCGGGAAACACCATATATTTT

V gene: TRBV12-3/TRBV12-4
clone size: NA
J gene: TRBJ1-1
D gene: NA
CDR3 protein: CASSSDRNTEAFF
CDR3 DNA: TGTGCCAGCAGTTCCGACAGGAACACTGAAGCTTTCTTT

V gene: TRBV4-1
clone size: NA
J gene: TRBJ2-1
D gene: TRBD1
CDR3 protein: CASSQEFQGAFYEQFF
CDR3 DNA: TGCGCCAGCAGCCAAGAATTCCAGGGGGCATTCTATGAGCAGTTCTTC

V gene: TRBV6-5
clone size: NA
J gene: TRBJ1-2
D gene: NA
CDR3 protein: CASSYYQENGYTF
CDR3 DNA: TGTGCCAGCAGTTACTACCAAGAGAACGGCTACACCTTC

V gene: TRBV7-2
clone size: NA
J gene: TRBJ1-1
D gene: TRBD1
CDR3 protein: CASSGRTGHTEAFF
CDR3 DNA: TGTGCCAGCAGCGGTAGGACAGGGCACACTGAAGCTTTCTTT

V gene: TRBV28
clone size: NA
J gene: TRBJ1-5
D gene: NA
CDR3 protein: CASSFPTGLGQPQHF
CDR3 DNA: TGTGCCAGCAGTTTCCCTACAGGGTTGGGACAGCCCCAGCATTTT

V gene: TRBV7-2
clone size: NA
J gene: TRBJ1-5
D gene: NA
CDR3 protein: CASSQEQLSNQPQHF
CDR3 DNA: TGTGCCAGCAGCCAAGAACAGCTTAGCAATCAGCCCCAGCATTTT

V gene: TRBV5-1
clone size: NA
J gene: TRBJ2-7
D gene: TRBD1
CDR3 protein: CASSSLRDRGRYEQYF
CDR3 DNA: TGCGCCAGCAGCTCCCTCCGGGACAGGGGGCGGTACGAGCAGTACTTC

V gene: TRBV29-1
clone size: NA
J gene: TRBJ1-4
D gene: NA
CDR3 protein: CSALTTGNEKLFF
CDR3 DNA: TGCAGCGCCTTGACAACCGGTAATGAAAAACTGTTTTTT

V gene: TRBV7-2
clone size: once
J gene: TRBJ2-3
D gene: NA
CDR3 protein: CASSPSLLDTQYF
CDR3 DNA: TGTGCCAGCAGCCCCTCCCTCCTGGATACGCAGTATTTT

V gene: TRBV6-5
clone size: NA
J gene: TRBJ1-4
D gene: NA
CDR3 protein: CASSRVGNEKLFF
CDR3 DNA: TGTGCCAGCAGCCGGGTGGGTAATGAAAAACTGTTTTTT

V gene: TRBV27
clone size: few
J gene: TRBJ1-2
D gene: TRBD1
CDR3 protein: CASSRYQGARYGYTF
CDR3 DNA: TGTGCCAGCAGTCGGTACCAGGGGGCGCGGTATGGCTACACCTTC

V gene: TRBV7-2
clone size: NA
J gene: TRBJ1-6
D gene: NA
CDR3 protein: CASQPGGRGNSPLHF
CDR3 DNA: TGTGCCAGCCAACCTGGCGGCAGGGGTAATTCACCCCTCCACTTT

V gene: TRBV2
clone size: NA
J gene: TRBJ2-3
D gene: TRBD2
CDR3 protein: CASRLAGFADTQYF
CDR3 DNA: TGTGCCAGCAGGCTAGCGGGGTTTGCAGATACGCAGTATTTT